One sample yielded the 16 T cell receptor beta chains listed below, sequenced in a study of blood T cell repertoires in COVID-19. The assay was immunoSEQ multiplex PCR, and TCRdb's table has in-frame clones only and misses some. The profile shows tens of thousands of clones, roughly 88% of them singletons. The sequencing input was peripheral blood. The receptor set was obtained from a man younger than 40 with acute or convalescent COVID-19.

The chain carries TRBV9 and TRBJ2-2; unclear D gene. Germline CDR1 reads SGDLS; CDR2 reads YYNGEE. This CDR3 contains 13 residues. Trimming removed 2 bases from V and 6 bases from J, with 8 bases in between. CDR3 protein: CASSVLGPGELFF. In nucleotides, the CDR3 is TGTGCCAGCAGCGTGTTGGGCCCCGGGGAGCTGTTTTTT.

The V and J genes are TRBV27 and TRBJ2-2, with D possibly matching TRBD1 (7 bases). The ends were cut back, 6 bases at V and 3 bases at J, with 17 bases in the middle. This CDR3 is built from 16 residues. Germline CDR1 MNHEY, CDR2 SMNVEV (reference sequence). As DNA, the CDR3 is TGTGCCAGCAGAAACAGGGGAATAGCGGACACCGGGGAGCTGTTTTTT. Its translation: CASRNRGIADTGELFF.

This chain uses TRBV6-5 with TRBJ2-6; TRBD1 matches 8 bases. CDR3 size: 13 residues. Losses at the gene ends were 8 bases for V and 8 bases for J; bases not matched to a gene: 5. The germline V gene has CDR1 MNHEY and CDR2 SVGAGI. The CDR3: CASLFRGPNVLTF. The CDR3 DNA follows: TGTGCCAGCCTCTTCAGGGGGCCCAACGTCCTGACTTTC.

The sample holds one count of this clone. The chain couples TRBV27 to TRBJ2-5; TRBD1 might be the D (6 bases). The length of the CDR3 is 14 residues. With 5 bases removed from V and 0 bases from J, the gap between germline ends came to 10 bases. Germline-derived CDR1 and CDR2 are MNHEY and SMNVEV (reference sequence). CDR3 protein: CASSHRDHQETQYF. Here the CDR3 DNA reads TGTGCCAGCAGTCACAGGGACCACCAAGAGACCCAGTACTTC.

The V and J genes are TRBV30 and TRBJ2-3; D is uncertain. CDR1 and CDR2 (germline): GTSNPN, SVGIG (reference sequence). CDR3 length: 19 amino acids. The ends were cut back, 0 bases at V and 2 bases at J, with 24 bases in the middle. The CDR3 loop reads CAWSVRRSLRLAPTDTQYF. Here the CDR3 DNA reads TGTGCCTGGAGTGTTCGAAGGTCTCTTCGACTTGCCCCCACAGATACGCAGTATTTT.

The chain is built from TRBV10-3 and TRBJ2-7, with D maybe TRBD1 (5 bases). Germline V gene sequence: CDR1 ENHRY, CDR2 SYGVKD. The CDR3 loop spans 16 amino acids. V lost 3 bases and J 0 bases, leaving 15 bases between the germline ends. The CDR3 region is CAISDPEGDGSYEQYF. DNA for the CDR3: TGTGCCATCAGTGACCCCGAAGGGGATGGCTCCTACGAGCAGTACTTC.

The V and J genes are TRBV30 and TRBJ1-5; D uncertain. Germline V gene lookup returns CDR1 GTSNPN and CDR2 SVGIG (reference sequence). With 1 base removed from V and 2 bases from J, the gap between germline ends came to 12 bases. The CDR3 is 15 residues long. In nucleotides, the CDR3 is TGTGCCTGGAGTGACTCTAATAGTGGCAATCAGCCCCAGCATTTT. Translated: CAWSDSNSGNQPQHF. Complete variable domain (other parts from reference TRBV30 and TRBJ1-5): SQTIHQWPATLVQPVGSPLSLECTVEGTSNPNLYWYRQAAGRGLQLLFYSVGIGQISSEVPQNLSASRPQDRQFILSSKKLLLSDSGFYLCAWSDSNSGNQPQHFGDGTRLSIL.

V gene TRBV5-1 combines with J gene TRBJ2-3; 9 bases line up with TRBD2. The CDR3 is 16 residues long. The junction had 5 bases not matched to a gene; V was cut back by 0 bases and J by 3 bases. The germline CDR1 and CDR2 sequences are SGHRS and YFSETQ. CDR3 bases: TGCGCCAGCAGCTTGGCCAGCGGGGGGTCAACAGATACGCAGTATTTT. Translation: CASSLASGGSTDTQYF.

The J gene is TRBJ2-6, the V gene TRBV7-9; perhaps TRBD1 as D (5 bases). CDR1 SEHNR and CDR2 FQNEAQ come from the germline V gene (reference sequence). V was clipped by 3 bases and J by 1 base, with 19 bases between them. There are 19 residues in the CDR3. CDR3 sequence reads: CASSFVVSTADSGANVLTF. The DNA for the CDR3 is TGTGCCAGCAGCTTTGTAGTTTCGACAGCTGATTCTGGGGCCAACGTCCTGACTTTC.

The chain employs TRBV27 and TRBJ2-3, with TRBD2 matching over 8 bases. Germline-derived CDR1 and CDR2 are MNHEY and SMNVEV (reference sequence). The trim removed 6 bases at V and 0 bases at J, leaving 8 bases unmatched. The CDR3 length is 16 residues. The CDR3 sequence: CASRIRGGKSTDTQYF. The CDR3 DNA reads as TGTGCCAGCAGGATTCGCGGGGGGAAGAGCACAGATACGCAGTATTTT.

The chain employs TRBV7-9 and TRBJ2-5, with 8 bases matching TRBD1. Germline lookup yields CDR1 SEHNR and CDR2 FQNEAQ (reference sequence). Trimming at V came to 5 bases and at J to 5 bases, leaving 7 bases not matched to a gene. This CDR3 spans 14 amino acids. The CDR3 spells CASSPGQGRETQYF. In DNA, the CDR3 is TGTGCCAGCAGCCCAGGACAGGGTAGGGAGACCCAGTACTTC.

This clone has a handful of counts. The J gene is TRBJ1-2, the V gene TRBV2; TRBD1 matches at 7 bases. Germline V CDR1 and CDR2: SNHLY, FYNNEI. There are 14 residues in the CDR3. V was pared by 5 bases and J by 0 bases, with 3 bases of the junction left unmatched. CDR3 sequence reads: CASSPDRSNYGYTF. Here the CDR3 DNA reads TGTGCCAGCAGTCCGGACAGGTCTAACTATGGCTACACCTTC.

The rearrangement links TRBV4-2 to TRBJ2-5, with D hard to call. V lost 0 bases and J lost 5, with 16 bases in between. CDR1 and CDR2 from the germline V gene are LGHNA and YNFKEQ. This CDR3 comprises 16 residues. CDR3 sequence reads: CASSQESRLGRETQYF. Here the CDR3 DNA reads TGTGCCAGCAGCCAAGAAAGTCGACTCGGTCGGGAGACCCAGTACTTC.

There are a few counts of this clone. This rearrangement joins TRBV7-2 to TRBJ2-2, with 11 bases lining up with TRBD2. This CDR3 comprises 16 residues. Trimming at V came to 5 bases and at J to 5 bases, leaving 7 bases not matched to a gene. Germline values: CDR1 SGHTA, CDR2 FQGNSA. As DNA, the CDR3 is TGTGCCAGCAGCCCCCGACTAGCGGGACGGACCGGGGAGCTGTTTTTT. Amino acids: CASSPRLAGRTGELFF.

The chain recombines TRBV5-1 with TRBJ1-1; 9 bases are shared with TRBD1. Germline V lookup: CDR1 SGHRS, CDR2 YFSETQ. V shed 4 bases, J shed 3 bases, and the junction held 1 base outside the gene matches. This CDR3 is built from 13 residues. CDR3 bases: TGCGCCAGCAGCCGACAGGGGGACACTGAAGCTTTCTTT. Translation gives CASSRQGDTEAFF.

The chain has TRBV2 and TRBJ2-1, with 9 bases that match TRBD2. In germline, CDR1 is SNHLY, CDR2 FYNNEI. The CDR3 is 17 amino acids. J gave up 4 bases and V 3 bases, and 10 bases lay outside the gene matches. The CDR3 protein is CASSDSSGRPRYNEQFF. CDR3 in DNA: TGTGCCAGCAGTGATTCGAGCGGGAGGCCCAGATACAATGAGCAGTTCTTC.